A single TCR beta chain is shown here with its context. The junction had 13 bases not matched to a gene; V was cut back by 8 bases and J by 0 bases. Germline lookup yields CDR1 GTSNPN and CDR2 SVGIG (reference sequence). The CDR3 spans 18 residues. The data are from a study of cytomegalovirus exposure and HLA in healthy donors. Vbeta (60) and Jbeta (13) primers were used in the PCR. Clones were read by immunoSEQ multiplex PCR, and TCRdb kept only the in-frame ones, dropping some. This sample has roughly 150,000 clones, with 80% found just once. Though probably carrying unrecorded immune exposures, donors were nominally healthy at sampling.

The genes are TRBV30 and TRBJ2-1; 13 bases agree with TRBD2. Specimen: PBMCs. The TCR originated in a male donor in good health and CMV-seronegative. The CDR3 sequence is CALLPGLAGLSSYNEQFF. The CDR3 nucleotides are TGTGCCCTACTCCCGGGACTAGCGGGGTTGAGCTCCTACAATGAGCAGTTCTTC.